These T cell receptor beta chains were read from a single sample in a study of beta chain features in type 1 diabetes. Some clones are missing from TCRdb's copy, which holds only in-frame ones; the method was immunoSEQ multiplex PCR. The data show around 97,000 clones, with approximately 30% seen just once and more than 0.45% held by the top ten. Sequenced: central memory CD4+ T cells from blood. Receptors were obtained from a woman younger than 35 with type 1 diabetes. The CDR3 runs from the conserved cysteine through the conserved F or W. A D gene is named only where the DNA matches it firmly. Not all rows give a size; the values are once, few, many and, for expanded clones, a class.

.,TRBV30,few,TRBJ2-5,TGTGCCTGCGGTGAAGAAGAGACCCAGTACTTC,CACGEEETQYF
TRBD1,TRBV2,.,TRBJ1-2,TGTGCCAGCCGACAGGGCCCCAACTATGGCTACACCTTC,CASRQGPNYGYTF
TRBD1,TRBV10-3,few,TRBJ1-2,TGTGCCATCAGTGGGACAGGGACAGCTCCCTCGGGGGGCTACACCTTC,CAISGTGTAPSGGYTF
TRBD1,TRBV7-9,few,TRBJ1-1,TGTGCCAGCAGCGCCGGGGCAGGGGGGACTGAAGCTTTCTTT,CASSAGAGGTEAFF
.,TRBV7-3,few,TRBJ1-2,TGTGCCAGCAGCTTACAGGCCTACGATGGCTACACCTTC,CASSLQAYDGYTF
.,TRBV30,few,TRBJ2-3,TGTGCCTGGAAGGGTAGCGCCTACACAGATACGCAGTATTTT,CAWKGSAYTDTQYF
TRBD2,TRBV5-1,few,TRBJ2-3,TGCGCCAGCAGCTTGGTTTCTAGCGGGAGACTCGCAGATACGCAGTATTTT,CASSLVSSGRLADTQYF
TRBD1,TRBV18,.,TRBJ1-1,TGTGCCAGCTCACCCGGACAGGCAACTGAAGCTTTCTTT,CASSPGQATEAFF
TRBD2,TRBV7-2,few,TRBJ2-1,TGTGCCAGCAGCTTAGCGCCGTCAGCGGGAGACACCTACAATGAGCAGTTCTTC,CASSLAPSAGDTYNEQFF
.,TRBV28,few,TRBJ2-5,TGTGCCAGCAGTTTTGGACTGCAAGAGACCCAGTACTTC,CASSFGLQETQYF